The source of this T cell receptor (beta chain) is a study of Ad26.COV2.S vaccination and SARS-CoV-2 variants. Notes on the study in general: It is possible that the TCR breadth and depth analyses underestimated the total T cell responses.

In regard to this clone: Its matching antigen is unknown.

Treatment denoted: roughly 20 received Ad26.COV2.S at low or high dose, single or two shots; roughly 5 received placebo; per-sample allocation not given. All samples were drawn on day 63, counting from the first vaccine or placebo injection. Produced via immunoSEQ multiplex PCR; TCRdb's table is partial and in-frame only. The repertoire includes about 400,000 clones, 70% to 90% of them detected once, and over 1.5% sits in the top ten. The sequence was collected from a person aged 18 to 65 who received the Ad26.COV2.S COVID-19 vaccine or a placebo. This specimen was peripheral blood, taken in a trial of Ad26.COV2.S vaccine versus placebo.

DNA for the CDR3: TGTGCCAGCACCCAGAGGGGTGGTGGCACCGGGGAGCTGTTTTTT. This sequence encodes CASTQRGGGTGELFF. This chain links TRBV5-4 with TRBJ2-2; perhaps D is TRBD1 or TRBD2 (5 bases each). V lost 6 bases and J lost 4, with 16 bases in between. The CDR3 runs to 15 residues. The germline CDR1 and CDR2 sequences are SGHNT and YYREEE (reference sequence).